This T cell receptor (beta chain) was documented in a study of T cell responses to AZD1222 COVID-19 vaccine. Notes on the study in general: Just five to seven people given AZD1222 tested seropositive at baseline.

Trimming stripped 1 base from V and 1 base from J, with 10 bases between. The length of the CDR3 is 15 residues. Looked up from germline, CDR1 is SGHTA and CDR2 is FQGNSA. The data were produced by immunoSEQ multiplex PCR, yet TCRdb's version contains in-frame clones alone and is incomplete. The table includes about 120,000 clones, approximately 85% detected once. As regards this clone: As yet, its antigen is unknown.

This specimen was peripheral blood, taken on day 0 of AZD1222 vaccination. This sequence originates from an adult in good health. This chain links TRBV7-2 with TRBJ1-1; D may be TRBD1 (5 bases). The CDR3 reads CASSLVVTANTEAFF. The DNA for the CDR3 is TGTGCCAGCAGCTTAGTGGTGACAGCGAACACTGAAGCTTTCTTT.